The 20 T cell receptor beta chains in this list originate from one sample, sequenced in a study of T-cell memory formation after mild COVID-19 (dated by TCRdb to the early 2020s). The library was built by means of 5' RACE. TCRdb names Illumina NovaSeq 6000 as the instrument used. The public reads were reanalyzed by TCRdb: fastp trimming at Q25, MiXCR alignment, in-frame beta chains only. Merged by CDR3 protein, the rows form single entries marked with the most common genes and DNA. This sample comprises more than 300,000 distinct CDR3 sequences, roughly 20% of them detected only once. 21% of the sample comes from the top ten. Sequencing used PBMCs or a T cell subset sorted from them (not recorded which). Receptor source: a man between 18 and 35 years old who had mild COVID-19 (a few samples of this study predate the infection). The sample titles of this study are shuffled in the database, so cell type and time point are left out; the donor was told from shared clones.

This clonotype was counted only a few times. The rearrangement uses TRBV5-1 and TRBJ1-6, with a tentative D call TRBD1 (5 bases). CDR1 and CDR2 (germline): SGHRS, YFSETQ. V lost 3 bases and J 11 bases, leaving 15 bases between the germline ends. This CDR3 has 14 amino acids. As DNA, the CDR3 is TGCGCCAGCAGCTCAACAGGTTACCTGCCACCCCTCCACTTT. Protein sequence: CASSSTGYLPPLHF.

The V gene is TRBV7-9, the J gene TRBJ1-1; 7 bases fit TRBD1. The CDR3 extends over 13 amino acids. Germline CDR1 is SEHNR and CDR2 is FQNEAQ (reference sequence). V trimming: 10 bases; J trimming: 1 base; junction bases outside the gene matches: 6. The CDR3, as DNA: TGTGCCACCCTTAGGGGGCAGAACACTGAAGCTTTCTTT. The encoded protein is CATLRGQNTEAFF. Full variable domain (remainder filled in from reference TRBV7-9 and TRBJ1-1): DTGVSQNPRHKITKRGQNVTFRCDPISEHNRLYWYRQTLGQGPEFLTYFQNEAQLEKSRLLSDRFSAERPKGSFSTLEIQRTEQGDSAMYLCATLRGQNTEAFFGQGTRLTVV.

This clonotype was seen only a few times. The rearrangement uses TRBV16 and TRBJ1-2, with TRBD1 matching 10 bases. V was pared by 6 bases and J by 7 bases, with 8 bases of the junction left unmatched. The CDR3 has 14 residues. Germline V CDR1 and CDR2: KGHSY, FQNENV. CDR3 sequence (DNA): TGTGCCAGCAGTCCCGGGACAGGGGCAGTTGGCTACACCTTC. Residues: CASSPGTGAVGYTF.

This chain joins TRBV20-1 and TRBJ2-3, with D unclear. This CDR3 is 15 amino acids long. The V gene's germline CDR1 is DFQATT and CDR2 SNEGSKA (reference sequence). The V end was cut by 5 bases, the J end by 4 bases, with 19 bases between. The CDR3 region has the DNA TGCAGTGCTCACTCCCCCGCCGGGCCCTCAGATACGCAGTATTTT. This encodes CSAHSPAGPSDTQYF.

The V call is TRBV5-6, the J call TRBJ1-1; maybe TRBD1 (6 bases). V gave up 4 bases and J gave up 6 bases, with 13 bases separating them. The CDR3 sequence is 13 residues long. Germline V CDR1 and CDR2: SGHDT, YYEEEE. CDR3 amino acids: CASSTDSNPEAFF. The CDR3 bases are TGTGCCAGCAGCACGGACAGTAACCCTGAAGCTTTCTTT.

The chain uses TRBV4-1 and TRBJ1-4; a possible D gene is TRBD1 (5 bases). The CDR3 length is 15 residues. Trimming left V 4 bases short and J 8 bases short, with 17 bases between. Germline values: CDR1 MGHRA, CDR2 YSYEKL. CDR3 DNA sequence: TGCGCCAGCAGCCCCAGGGAGAAGCAGCGGGAAAAACTGTTTTTT. Its translation is CASSPREKQREKLFF.

This clonotype has a handful of counts. The gene calls are TRBV5-1 and TRBJ1-1; the D gene is possibly TRBD1 (5 bases). Per germline, CDR1 SGHRS and CDR2 YFSETQ. This CDR3 spans 15 amino acids. V was pared by 7 bases and J by 6 bases, with 22 bases between. The CDR3 loop reads CASYPPLRGPAEAFF. As DNA, the CDR3 is TGCGCCAGCTACCCTCCGCTCCGGGGACCCGCTGAAGCTTTCTTT.

This clonotype was counted only a few times. The J gene is TRBJ1-1, the V gene TRBV7-9; the D is unclear. The germline V gene has CDR1 SEHNR and CDR2 FQNEAQ (reference sequence). This CDR3 region has 13 residues. Trimming took 1 base from V and 10 from J, leaving 13 bases between them. The CDR3, as DNA: TGTGCCAGCAGCTTAGGGGCGGACCGTGGAGCTTTCTTT. Protein product: CASSLGADRGAFF.

The V and J genes are TRBV7-6 and TRBJ2-5, with 8 bases identical to TRBD1. The ends lost 5 bases at V and 3 bases at J; junction bases unmatched: 8. CDR3 length: 15 amino acids. Germline values: CDR1 SGHVS, CDR2 FNYEAQ. The DNA of the CDR3 is TGTGCCAGCAGCGCAGACAGGGGAGATGAAGAGACCCAGTACTTC. Translation gives CASSADRGDEETQYF.

The rearrangement joins TRBV3-1 to TRBJ2-1; D is possibly TRBD2 (5 bases). Germline CDR1 LGHDT, CDR2 YNNKEL (reference sequence). CDR3 length: 14 amino acids. V lost 1 base to trimming and J lost 7 bases, with 11 bases between them. CDR3 bases: TGTGCCAGCAGCCAAGGTGCGCGAGGGAATGAGCAGTTCTTC. This sequence encodes CASSQGARGNEQFF.

The chain uses TRBV20-1 and TRBJ1-1; possible D gene TRBD1, 6 bases. The CDR3 extends over 14 amino acids. Per the germline V gene, CDR1 is DFQATT and CDR2 is SNEGSKA (reference sequence). Between the trimmed V and J ends, which lost 3 bases and 4 bases, there was a span of 15 bases. The CDR3 DNA follows: TGCAGTGCTAGCAGGGGACTACTAACCACTGAAGCTTTCTTT. As protein: CSASRGLLTTEAFF.

This clonotype was counted between two and nine times. The chain uses TRBV27 and TRBJ2-6; D remains ambiguous. The germline V gene has CDR1 MNHEY and CDR2 SMNVEV (reference sequence). This CDR3 is built from 14 residues. V lost 5 bases to trimming and J lost 1 base, with 6 bases between them. CDR3 sequence reads: CASSPVSGANVLTF. Written as DNA, the CDR3 is TGTGCCAGCAGTCCCGTGTCTGGGGCCAACGTCCTGACTTTC.

This clonotype was seen a single time. V usage is TRBV6-1 and J usage is TRBJ2-4; 7 nucleotides align to TRBD2. The CDR3 has 13 residues. Per germline, CDR1 MNHNS and CDR2 SASEGT. After removal of 3 bases from V and 8 bases from J, the junction contained 4 bases not matched to a gene. The CDR3 DNA reads as TGTGCCAGCAGTGACTTCGCGGGAGACATTCAGTACTTC. Its translation is CASSDFAGDIQYF.

The chain recombines TRBV9 with TRBJ1-6; TRBD1 is a possible D gene (6 bases). V was trimmed by 4 bases and J by 9 bases, leaving 23 bases between them. The CDR3 consists of 17 residues. The germline CDR1 and CDR2 sequences are SGDLS and YYNGEE. The CDR3: CASSPRPTGRWGSPLHF. Written as DNA, the CDR3 is TGTGCCAGCAGCCCAAGACCGACAGGCCGGTGGGGTTCACCCCTCCACTTT.

The chain is built from TRBV7-2 and TRBJ1-1, with a weak D call TRBD1 (5 bases). This CDR3 has 13 residues. The germline V gene encodes CDR1 SGHTA and CDR2 FQGNSA. V shed 3 bases and J shed 7 bases, with 12 bases lying between them. In nucleotides, the CDR3 is TGTGCCAGCAGCTTGACCCGGGGCTTTGAAGCTTTCTTT. This encodes CASSLTRGFEAFF.

This clonotype was found a few times. The gene calls are TRBV7-6 and TRBJ1-1; D gene uncertain. This CDR3 spans 14 amino acids. V lost 1 base and J lost 5, with 11 bases in between. CDR1 is SGHVS, CDR2 FNYEAQ, per germline. In DNA, the CDR3 is TGTGCCAGCAGCTTAGAGGCGGTTGCTACTGAAGCTTTCTTT. This codes for CASSLEAVATEAFF.

V usage is TRBV20-1 and J usage is TRBJ2-7; D unclear. Germline V lookup: CDR1 DFQATT, CDR2 SNEGSKA (reference sequence). CDR3 length: 12 residues. V was pared by 1 base and J by 5 bases, with 9 bases between. The CDR3 region has the DNA TGCAGTGCTAGAGCCGCGTACGACGAGCAGTACGTC. Its protein product is CSARAAYDEQYV.

The V gene is TRBV12-3 or TRBV12-4, the J gene TRBJ1-2, with a tentative D call TRBD1 (5 bases). Trimming took off 4 bases at V and 8 bases at J, with 17 bases between the two ends. CDR3 size: 14 residues. This CDR3 is CASSSPGPVRGYTF. For the CDR3, the DNA is TGTGCCAGCAGTTCCCCGGGGCCCGTGAGGGGCTACACCTTC.

The J gene is TRBJ1-4, the V gene TRBV10-3; TRBD1 might be the D (5 bases). Germline CDR1 reads ENHRY; CDR2 reads SYGVKD. V dropped 2 bases and J dropped 7 bases, with 11 bases sitting between them. The CDR3 runs 14 residues. The CDR3 region is CAISEVQGGEKLFF. CDR3 bases: TGTGCCATCAGTGAGGTCCAGGGCGGTGAAAAACTGTTTTTT.

This clonotype has only a few counts. The rearrangement links TRBV11-2 to TRBJ2-5, with 8 bases that match TRBD1. The CDR3 extends over 17 amino acids. In germline, CDR1 is SGHAT, CDR2 FQNNGV. The V and J ends lost 5 bases and 5 bases, in that order; junction bases with no gene match: 16. In DNA, the CDR3 is TGTGCCAGCAGCACCCGCTCCAGGACAGGGCCAACGGAGACCCAGTACTTC. Translated: CASSTRSRTGPTETQYF.